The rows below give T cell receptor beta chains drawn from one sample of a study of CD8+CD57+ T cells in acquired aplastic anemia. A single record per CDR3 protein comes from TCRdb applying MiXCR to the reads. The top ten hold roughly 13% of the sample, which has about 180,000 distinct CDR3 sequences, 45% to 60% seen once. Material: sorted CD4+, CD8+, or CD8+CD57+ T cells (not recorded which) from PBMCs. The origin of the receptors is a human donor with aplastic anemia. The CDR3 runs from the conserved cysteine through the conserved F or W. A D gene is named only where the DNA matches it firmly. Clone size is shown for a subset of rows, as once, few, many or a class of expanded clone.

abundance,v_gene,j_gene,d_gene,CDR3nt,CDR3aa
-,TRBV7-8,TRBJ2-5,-,TGTGCCAGCCGCCTGAGCCCCGGGGTGCTCCAAGAGACCCAGTACTTC,CASRLSPGVLQETQYF
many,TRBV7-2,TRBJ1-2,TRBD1,TGTGCCAGCAGCACCGGACAGGGGTATGGCTACACCTTC,CASSTGQGYGYTF
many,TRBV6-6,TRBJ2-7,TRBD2,TGTGCCAGCAGCCGTTCTAGCGGGGGCTACGAGCAGTACTTC,CASSRSSGGYEQYF
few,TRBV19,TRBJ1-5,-,TGTGCCTGGAGTAACCACCAGGGCGAAGGCCAGCCCCAGCATTTT,CAWSNHQGEGQPQHF
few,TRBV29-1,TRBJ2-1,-,TGCAGCGTTGAAGACTGGGGGAGCGAGCAGCTCTTC,CSVEDWGSEQLF
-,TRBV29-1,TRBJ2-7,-,TGCAGCGGCCGGGACACCTTCTCCTACGAGCAGTACTTC,CSGRDTFSYEQYF
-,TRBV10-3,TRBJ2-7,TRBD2,TGTGCCATCAGCACGGGGACTAGCGGGGGTCGATACGGGCAGTACTTC,CAISTGTSGGRYGQYF
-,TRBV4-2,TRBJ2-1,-,TGTGCCAGCGCGGGGGCTCGGAGGGGGGTATACAATGAGCAGTTCTTC,CASAGARRGVYNEQFF
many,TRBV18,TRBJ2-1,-,TGTGCCAGCTCACAACAGGAACGGGAGCAGTTCTTC,CASSQQEREQFF
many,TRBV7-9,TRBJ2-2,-,TGTGCCAGCAGCTCGCTGACAGACGGCGGAACCGGGGAGCTGTTTTTT,CASSSLTDGGTGELFF
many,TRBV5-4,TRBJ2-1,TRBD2,TGTGCCAGCAGCTTTGGGCTAGCGGGGATCAATGAGCAGTTCTTC,CASSFGLAGINEQFF
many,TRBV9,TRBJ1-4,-,TGTGCCAGCAGCGTAGACGAGCGGGCTAATGAAAAACTGTTTTTT,CASSVDERANEKLFF
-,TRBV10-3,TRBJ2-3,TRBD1,TGTGCCACCCGCCTAGGACAGGCAGCAGATACGCAGTATTTT,CATRLGQAADTQYF
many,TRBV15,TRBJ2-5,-,TGTGCCACCAGCAGAGATACAGGACAAGAGACCCAGTACTTC,CATSRDTGQETQYF
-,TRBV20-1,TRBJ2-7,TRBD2,TGCAGTTCGACTAGCGGGGGTTACGAGCAGTACTTC,CSSTSGGYEQYF
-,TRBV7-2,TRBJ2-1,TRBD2,TGTGCCAGCAGCTCTAGCGGGGGAAGGGGGAGTGAGCAGTTCTTC,CASSSSGGRGSEQFF
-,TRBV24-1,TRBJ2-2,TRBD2,TGTGCCACCAGCGTCTTAGCGGGAGGGAGCACCGGGGAGCTGTTTTTT,CATSVLAGGSTGELFF
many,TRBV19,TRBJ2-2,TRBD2,TGTGCCAGTGGGACGCGGGGGGCCAGCACCGGGGAGCTGTTTTTT,CASGTRGASTGELFF
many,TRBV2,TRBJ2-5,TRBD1,TGTGCCAGCAGTGTGGGGACAGGGGGCGAGTCCCAGTACTTC,CASSVGTGGESQYF
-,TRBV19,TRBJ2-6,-,TGTGCCAGTAGGGAGGCTGGGGCCAACGTCCTGACTTTC,CASREAGANVLTF
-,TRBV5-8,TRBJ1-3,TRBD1,TGTGCCAGCCAGGTCGGGACAGGGAGCGGGAACACCATATATTTT,CASQVGTGSGNTIYF
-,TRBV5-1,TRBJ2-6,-,TGCGCCAGCAGCTTGGAGGAACTTACTGGGGCCAACGTCCTGACTTTC,CASSLEELTGANVLTF
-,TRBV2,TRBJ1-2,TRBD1,TGTGCCAGCAGTGAATCGGGACAGGGGGAGGGCTACACCTTC,CASSESGQGEGYTF
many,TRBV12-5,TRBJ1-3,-,TGTGCTAGTAGTCCAACCTCTGGAAACACCATATATTTT,CASSPTSGNTIYF
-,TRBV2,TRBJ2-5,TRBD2,TGTGCCAGCAGGGGGGAGGGAGAGACCCAGTACTTC,CASRGEGETQYF
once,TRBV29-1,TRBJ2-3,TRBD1,TGCAGCGTTGAGTGGGACAGGGTGGCAGATACGCAGTATTTT,CSVEWDRVADTQYF
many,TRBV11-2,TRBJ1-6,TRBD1,TGTGCCAGCAGCTTAGAAAGGGGGCGCCGGTATAATTCACCCCTCCACTTT,CASSLERGRRYNSPLHF
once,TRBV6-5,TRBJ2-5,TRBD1,TGTGCCAGCAGTCACCTGCAGGGGGCTTCAGAGACCCAGTACTTC,CASSHLQGASETQYF
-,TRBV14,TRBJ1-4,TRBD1,TGTGCCAGCAGCTTGAGGGACAGGGGGAATGAAAAACTGTTTTTT,CASSLRDRGNEKLFF
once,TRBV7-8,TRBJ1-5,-,TGTGCCAGCAGCTTCCGACCCCTGACGGTGGAGGGCGACCAGCCCCAGCATTTT,CASSFRPLTVEGDQPQHF
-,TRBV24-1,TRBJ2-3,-,TGTGCCACCGAAGGTGGAGATACGCAGTATTTT,CATEGGDTQYF
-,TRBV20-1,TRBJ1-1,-,TGCAGTGCTGGAGTGATGGTTTCGGGGCCTGAAGCTTTCTTT,CSAGVMVSGPEAFF
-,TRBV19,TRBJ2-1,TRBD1,TGTGCCAGTAAGAGGACAGGGGGCAATGAGCAGTTCTTC,CASKRTGGNEQFF
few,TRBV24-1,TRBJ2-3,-,TGTGCCACCATGGCTGGCAGTGCTAGCACAGATACGCAGTATTTT,CATMAGSASTDTQYF
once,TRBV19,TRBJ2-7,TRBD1,TGTGCCAGTAGTAGGGTTTGGACAGGGGAGGGCTACGAGCAGTACTTC,CASSRVWTGEGYEQYF
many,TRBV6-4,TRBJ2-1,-,TGTGCCAGCAGTAACGACGGGGCAGGGGCCTACAATGAGCAGTTCTTC,CASSNDGAGAYNEQFF
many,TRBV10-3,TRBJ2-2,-,TGTGCCATCAGTGAGGCCCGGGGAACCGGGGAGCTGTTTTTT,CAISEARGTGELFF
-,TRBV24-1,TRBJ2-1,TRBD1,TGTGCCACCAGTGATGCGGGACAGGGTTCGGATGAGCAGTTCTTC,CATSDAGQGSDEQFF
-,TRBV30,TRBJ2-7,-,TGTGCCTGGAGTGAGCCAGTCTCCTACGGGCAGTACTTC,CAWSEPVSYGQYF
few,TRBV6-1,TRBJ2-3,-,TGTGCCAGCAGTGCGAGCGGCTCATGGGAAGGGAGCACAGATACGCAGTATTTT,CASSASGSWEGSTDTQYF
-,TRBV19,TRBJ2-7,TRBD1,TGTGCCAGTCAGGGGGCCAGCTACGAGCAGTACTTC,CASQGASYEQYF
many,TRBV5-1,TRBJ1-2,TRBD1,TGCGCCAGCAGGCGGACAGGGAAAAGCGATGGCTACACCTTC,CASRRTGKSDGYTF
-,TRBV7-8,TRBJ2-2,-,TGTGCCAGCAGGGGGTTAGCGTCGACCGGGGAGCTGTTTTTT,CASRGLASTGELFF
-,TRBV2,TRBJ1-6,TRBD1,TGTGCCAGCAATCCGGGACAGGGCTCACCCCTCCACTTT,CASNPGQGSPLHF
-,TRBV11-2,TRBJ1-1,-,TGTGCCAGCAGAGCTAACAGGACCGTGAACACTGAAGCTTTCTTT,CASRANRTVNTEAFF
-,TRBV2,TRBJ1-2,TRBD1,TGTGCCAGTCGACAGGGGATAGGTCTCAACTATGGCTACACCTTC,CASRQGIGLNYGYTF
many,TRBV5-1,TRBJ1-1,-,TGCGCCAGCAGCCCGAGTACATTGAACACTGAAGCTTTCTTT,CASSPSTLNTEAFF
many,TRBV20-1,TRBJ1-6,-,TGCAGTGCTCGTGAGGCAGGTGGCAATTCACCCCTCCACTTT,CSAREAGGNSPLHF
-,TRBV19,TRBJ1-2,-,TGTGCCAGTAGTCTCACCGGGATCAACTATGGCTACACCTTC,CASSLTGINYGYTF
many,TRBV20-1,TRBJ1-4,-,TGCAGTGTACCTAATAATGAAAAACTGTTTTTT,CSVPNNEKLFF
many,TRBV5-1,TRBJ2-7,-,TGCGCCAGCAGCTTGGCCGGTAGGGGATTGTACGAGCAGTACTTC,CASSLAGRGLYEQYF
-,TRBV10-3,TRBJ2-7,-,TGTGCCATCAGTGAGCGGGGGACCTCCTACGAGCAGTACTTC,CAISERGTSYEQYF